A selection of T cell receptor beta chains follows, all from one sample in a study of blood T cell repertoires in COVID-19. Assay: immunoSEQ multiplex PCR; the TCRdb copy retains only in-frame clones and omits some. The sample consists of over 110,000 clones, approximately 88% of them appearing once. Source material: peripheral blood. These receptors were taken from a human donor in a cohort sampled during active COVID-19. Both conserved end residues are part of each CDR3. The D gene is left open where the match is weak.

d_call j_call v_call cdr3_aa
. TRBJ1-5 TRBV19 CASSIGTVSQPQHF
. TRBJ1-2 TRBV6-5 CASSYEGTYGYTF
TRBD2 TRBJ2-5 TRBV5-5 CASSSPRTSGIQETQYF
. TRBJ2-5 TRBV11-1 CASSLGGSGETQYF
. TRBJ2-3 TRBV5-4 CASSLGGTDTQYF
TRBD2 TRBJ2-7 TRBV3-1/TRBV3-2 CASSPLAFSYEQYF
TRBD1 TRBJ1-4 TRBV3-1/TRBV3-2 CASSDTGTANEKLFF
TRBD1 TRBJ1-6 TRBV2 CASRGQAQGSPLHF
. TRBJ1-5 TRBV19 CASTAAEGPNQPQHF
. TRBJ1-5 TRBV6-5 CASSYFRGQPQHF
TRBD2 TRBJ2-7 TRBV18 CASSPGTSDSYEQYF
TRBD1 TRBJ1-2 TRBV4-1 CASSQTGTDLLGYTF
. TRBJ1-3 TRBV15 CATSRGLDSGNTIYF
. TRBJ1-6 TRBV19 CASSRGSDSPLHF
. TRBJ2-7 TRBV3-1/TRBV3-2 CASSLQGFSYEQYF
. TRBJ2-1 TRBV7-8 CASSLGSSSYNEQFF
. TRBJ2-7 TRBV15 CATSRDPLRGSEQYF
TRBD2 TRBJ2-1 TRBV5-3 CARSFPGLAIGDEQFF